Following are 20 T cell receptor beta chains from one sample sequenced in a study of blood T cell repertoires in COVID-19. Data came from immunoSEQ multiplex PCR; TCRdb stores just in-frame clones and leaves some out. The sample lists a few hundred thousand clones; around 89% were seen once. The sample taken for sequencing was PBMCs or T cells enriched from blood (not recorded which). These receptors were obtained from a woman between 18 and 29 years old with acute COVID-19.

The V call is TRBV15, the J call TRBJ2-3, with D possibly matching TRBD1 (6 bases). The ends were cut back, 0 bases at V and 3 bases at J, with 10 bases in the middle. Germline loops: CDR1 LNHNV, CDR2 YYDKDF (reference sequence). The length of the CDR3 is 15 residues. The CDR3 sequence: CATSRDRQGTDTQYF. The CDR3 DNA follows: TGTGCCACCAGCAGAGATCGGCAGGGGACAGATACGCAGTATTTT.

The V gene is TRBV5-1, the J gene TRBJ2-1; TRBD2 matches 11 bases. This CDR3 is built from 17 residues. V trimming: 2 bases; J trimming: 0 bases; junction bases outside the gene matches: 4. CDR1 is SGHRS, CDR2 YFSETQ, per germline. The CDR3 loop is CASSLPLAGGSYNEQFF. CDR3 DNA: TGCGCCAGCAGCTTACCGCTAGCGGGGGGCTCCTACAATGAGCAGTTCTTC.

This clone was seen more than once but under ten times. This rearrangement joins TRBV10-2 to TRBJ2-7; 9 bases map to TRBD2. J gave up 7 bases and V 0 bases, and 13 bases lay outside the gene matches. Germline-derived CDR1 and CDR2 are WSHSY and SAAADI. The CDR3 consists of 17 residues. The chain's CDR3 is CASSESWLAGSTGEQYF. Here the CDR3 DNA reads TGCGCCAGCAGTGAGTCGTGGCTAGCGGGATCCACAGGGGAGCAGTACTTC.

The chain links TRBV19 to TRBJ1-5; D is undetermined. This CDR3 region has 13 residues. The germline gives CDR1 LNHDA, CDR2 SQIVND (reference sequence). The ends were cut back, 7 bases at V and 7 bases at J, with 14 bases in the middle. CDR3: CASTARGPQPQHF. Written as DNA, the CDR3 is TGTGCCAGTACCGCGCGGGGTCCCCAGCCCCAGCATTTT.

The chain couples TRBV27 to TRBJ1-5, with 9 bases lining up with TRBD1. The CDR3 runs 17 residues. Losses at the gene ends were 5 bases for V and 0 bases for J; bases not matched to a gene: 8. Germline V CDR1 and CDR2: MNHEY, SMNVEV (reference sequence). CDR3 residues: CASSPGGQGHSNQPQHF. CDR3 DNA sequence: TGTGCCAGCAGTCCAGGGGGACAGGGCCATAGCAATCAGCCCCAGCATTTT.

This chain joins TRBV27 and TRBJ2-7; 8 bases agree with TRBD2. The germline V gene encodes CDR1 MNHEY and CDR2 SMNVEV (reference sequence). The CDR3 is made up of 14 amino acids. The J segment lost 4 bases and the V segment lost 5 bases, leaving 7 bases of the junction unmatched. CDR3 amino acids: CASSPRGGQYEQYF. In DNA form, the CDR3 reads TGTGCCAGCAGTCCACGGGGGGGGCAATACGAGCAGTACTTC.

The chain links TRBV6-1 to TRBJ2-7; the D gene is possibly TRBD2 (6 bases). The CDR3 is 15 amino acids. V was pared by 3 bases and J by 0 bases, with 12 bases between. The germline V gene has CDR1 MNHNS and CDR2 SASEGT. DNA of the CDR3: TGTGCCAGCAGTGAGACCGGGGGTGCCTCCTACGAGCAGTACTTC. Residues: CASSETGGASYEQYF.

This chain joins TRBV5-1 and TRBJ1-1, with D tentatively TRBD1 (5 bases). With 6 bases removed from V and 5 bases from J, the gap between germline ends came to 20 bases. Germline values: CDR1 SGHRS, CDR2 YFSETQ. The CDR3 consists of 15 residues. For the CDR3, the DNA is TGCGCCAGCAACCTGTTGGACACCGGGAGTACTGAAGCTTTCTTT. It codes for CASNLLDTGSTEAFF.

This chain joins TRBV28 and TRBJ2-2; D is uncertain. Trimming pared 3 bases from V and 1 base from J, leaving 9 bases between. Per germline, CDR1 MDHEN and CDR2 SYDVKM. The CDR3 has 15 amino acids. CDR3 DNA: TGTGCCAGCAGTTTTTTTTTCAAGAACACCGGGGAGCTGTTTTTT. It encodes CASSFFFKNTGELFF.

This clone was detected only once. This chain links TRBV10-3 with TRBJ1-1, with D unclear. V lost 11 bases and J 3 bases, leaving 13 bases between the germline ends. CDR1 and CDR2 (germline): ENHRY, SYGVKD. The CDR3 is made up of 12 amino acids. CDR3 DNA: TGTGCCGCCGGGAAATTAGACACTGAAGCTTTCTTT. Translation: CAAGKLDTEAFF.

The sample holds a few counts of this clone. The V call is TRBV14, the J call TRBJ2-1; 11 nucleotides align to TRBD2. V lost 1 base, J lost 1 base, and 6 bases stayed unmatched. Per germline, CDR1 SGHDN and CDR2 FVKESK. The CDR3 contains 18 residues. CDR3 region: CASSQALAGVWSYNEQFF. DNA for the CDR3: TGTGCCAGCAGCCAAGCACTAGCGGGAGTTTGGTCCTACAATGAGCAGTTCTTC.

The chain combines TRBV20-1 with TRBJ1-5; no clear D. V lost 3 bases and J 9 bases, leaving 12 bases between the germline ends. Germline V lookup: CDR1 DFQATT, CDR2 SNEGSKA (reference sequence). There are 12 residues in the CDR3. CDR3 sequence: CSASSGSRPQHF. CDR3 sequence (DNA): TGCAGTGCTAGTTCCGGTTCTCGGCCCCAGCATTTT.

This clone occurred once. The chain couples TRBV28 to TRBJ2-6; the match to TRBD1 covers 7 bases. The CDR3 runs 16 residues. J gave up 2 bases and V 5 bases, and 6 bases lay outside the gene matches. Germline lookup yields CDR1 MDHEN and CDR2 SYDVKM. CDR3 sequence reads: CASSPQGLAGANVLTF. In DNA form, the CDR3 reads TGTGCCAGCAGTCCACAGGGGCTAGCTGGGGCCAACGTCCTGACTTTC.

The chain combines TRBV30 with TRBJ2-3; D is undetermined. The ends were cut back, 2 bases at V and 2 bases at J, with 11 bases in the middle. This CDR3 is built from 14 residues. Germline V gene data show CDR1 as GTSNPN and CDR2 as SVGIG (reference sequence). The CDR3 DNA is TGTGCCTGGAGTCGAGTAGCCTCCACAGATACGCAGTATTTT. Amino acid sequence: CAWSRVASTDTQYF.

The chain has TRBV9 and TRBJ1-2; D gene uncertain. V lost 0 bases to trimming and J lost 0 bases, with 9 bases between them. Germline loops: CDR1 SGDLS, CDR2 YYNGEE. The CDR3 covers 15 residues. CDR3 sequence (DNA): TGTGCCAGCAGCGTAGAGGCAGCGACTAACTATGGCTACACCTTC. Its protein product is CASSVEAATNYGYTF.

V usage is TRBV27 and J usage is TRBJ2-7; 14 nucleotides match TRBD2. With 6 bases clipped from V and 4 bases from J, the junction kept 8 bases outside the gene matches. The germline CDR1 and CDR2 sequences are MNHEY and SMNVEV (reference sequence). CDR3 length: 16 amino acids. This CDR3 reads CASRIGTSGSWYEQYF. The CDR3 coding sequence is TGTGCCAGCAGAATCGGGACTAGCGGGAGTTGGTACGAGCAGTACTTC.

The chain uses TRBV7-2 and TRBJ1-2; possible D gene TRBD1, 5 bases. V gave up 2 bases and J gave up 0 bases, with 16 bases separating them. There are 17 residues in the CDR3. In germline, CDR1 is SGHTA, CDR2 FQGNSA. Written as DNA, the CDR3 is TGTGCCAGCAGCTTAACCCGGCCAGGGCTAGCTAACTATGGCTACACCTTC. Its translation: CASSLTRPGLANYGYTF.

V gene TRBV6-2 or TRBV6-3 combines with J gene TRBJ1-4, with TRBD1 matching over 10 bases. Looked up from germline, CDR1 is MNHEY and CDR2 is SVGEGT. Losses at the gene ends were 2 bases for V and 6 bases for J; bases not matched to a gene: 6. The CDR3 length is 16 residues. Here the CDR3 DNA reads TGTGCCAGCAGTTACAAGGCCGGGACAGGGGATGAAAAACTGTTTTTT. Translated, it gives CASSYKAGTGDEKLFF.

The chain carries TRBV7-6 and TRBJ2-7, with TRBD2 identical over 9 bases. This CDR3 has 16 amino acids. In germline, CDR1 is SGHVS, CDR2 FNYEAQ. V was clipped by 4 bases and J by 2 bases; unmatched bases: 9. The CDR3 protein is CASSSWTSAAPYEQYF. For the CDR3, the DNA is TGTGCCAGCAGCTCGTGGACTAGCGCAGCCCCCTACGAGCAGTACTTC.

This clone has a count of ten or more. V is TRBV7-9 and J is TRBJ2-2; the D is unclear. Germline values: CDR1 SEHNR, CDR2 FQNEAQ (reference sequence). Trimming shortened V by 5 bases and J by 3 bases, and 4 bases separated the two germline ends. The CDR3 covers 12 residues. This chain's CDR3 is CASSPDTGELFF. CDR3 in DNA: TGTGCCAGCAGCCCCGACACCGGGGAGCTGTTTTTT.